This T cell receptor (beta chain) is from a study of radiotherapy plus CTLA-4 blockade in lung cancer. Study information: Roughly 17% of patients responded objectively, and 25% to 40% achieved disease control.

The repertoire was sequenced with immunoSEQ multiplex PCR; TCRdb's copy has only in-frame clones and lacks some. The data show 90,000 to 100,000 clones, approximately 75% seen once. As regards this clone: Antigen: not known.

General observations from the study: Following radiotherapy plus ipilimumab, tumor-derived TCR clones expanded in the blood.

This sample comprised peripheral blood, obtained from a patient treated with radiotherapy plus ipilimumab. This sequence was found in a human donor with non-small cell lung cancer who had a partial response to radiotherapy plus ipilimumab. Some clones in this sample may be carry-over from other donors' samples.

CDR3 sequence reads: CASTNLQGTEAFF. The CDR3 nucleotides read TGTGCCAGTACAAACCTACAGGGCACTGAAGCTTTCTTT. The chain has TRBV19 and TRBJ1-1, with D possibly being TRBD1 (6 bases). Germline CDR1 LNHDA, CDR2 SQIVND (reference sequence). CDR3 length: 13 amino acids. V gave up 7 bases and J gave up 4 bases, with 13 bases separating them.